A single T cell receptor beta chain is shown here with its context. CDR3 length: 15 amino acids. The V end was cut by 2 bases, the J end by 5 bases, with 14 bases between. The sample comes from a study of T-cell reconstitution after alpha-beta-depleted transplantation in children. Preparation of the TCRbeta library used unique molecular identifiers. TCRdb redid the calling of the PCR reads with MiXCR, one entry per CDR3 protein. Seen here are some 590,000 distinct CDR3 sequences, 10% to 13% observed once, and the top ten hold about 4.2%. The V and J genes are TRBV12-3 or TRBV12-4 and TRBJ2-3, with D perhaps TRBD1 (5 bases). The receptor was isolated from a human donor who donated a stem cell graft to a child with acute myeloid leukemia. Material: PBMCs from the stem cell graft donor, obtained from the stem cell graft. The CDR3 DNA reads as TGTGCCAGCAGTTTACTTGGCAGGGTAGGAGATACGCAGTATTTT. Its protein product is CASSLLGRVGDTQYF.